The clone carrying this T cell receptor beta chain was detected only once. Its cognate antigen is unknown. Patients picked for sequencing had shown CD8+CD57+ cell expansion detected by flow cytometry. Every one of the patients had aplastic anemia (severe, acquired). Both TCR beta VDJ combination and CDR3 sequence profiling were carried out. Genomic DNA was the template for this profiling. One entry per CDR3 protein, called by TCRdb with MiXCR from the reads. The table has hundreds of thousands of distinct CDR3 sequences, about a third seen once. This CDR3 region has 16 residues. The germline V gene encodes CDR1 SGHAT and CDR2 FQNNGV. Germline trimming cut 5 bases from V and 8 bases from J; bases unmatched to any gene: 12. These data originate in a study of CD8+CD57+ T cells in acquired aplastic anemia. The wider study: DNA recovered from sorted CD4+ and CD8+ cells had a mean of about 3 ug. Study findings and constraints: The study identified twenty-nine CD8+ CDR3 sequences shared by patients and controls.

The TCR originated in a human donor with aplastic anemia. Sequenced input: sorted CD4+, CD8+, or CD8+CD57+ T cells (not recorded which) from PBMCs. This chain connects TRBV11-2 to TRBJ2-1, with 10 bases that match TRBD1. In DNA form, the CDR3 reads TGTGCCAGCAGCCCAGGTGGGACAGGGGTAATACATGAGCAGTTCTTC. Translated: CASSPGGTGVIHEQFF.